This T cell receptor beta chain was obtained from a study of human thymus T cells. This CDR3 is 13 amino acids long. Trimming took off 7 bases at V and 2 bases at J, with 10 bases between the two ends. Germline lookup yields CDR1 MDHEN and CDR2 SYDVKM. Study outcomes and limitations: Related research described thymic repertoires that were highly overlapping among unrelated individuals. An apparent bias in V and J gene usage was seen in thymic and blood repertoires.

Resections that were taken during corrective heart surgery supplied the thymus tissue. Each of the donors was a healthy Finnish infant who was undergoing open corrective cardiac surgery for congenital heart defects. Concerning this clone: The antigen is not known.

Libraries were prepared by immunoSEQ multiplex PCR; TCRdb keeps only in-frame clonotypes and omits some of them. The sample has tens of thousands of clones, just over 95% seen once; the top ten hold 0.025% to 0.035%. This rearrangement joins TRBV28 to TRBJ2-3, with D hard to call. Sequencing was done on a sample of thymus tissue. The source of this sequence is a boy in the first two years of life with a congenital heart defect but otherwise immunologically healthy. This CDR3 reads CASILLITDTQYF. CDR3 nucleotide sequence: TGTGCCAGCATTCTTCTCATCACAGATACGCAGTATTTT.